The 17 T cell receptor beta chains reported below all come from one sample, sequenced in a study of cytomegalovirus exposure and HLA in healthy donors. Primers included in the PCR were 60 Vbeta and 13 Jbeta primers. Assay: immunoSEQ multiplex PCR; the TCRdb copy retains only in-frame clones and omits some. The sample shows under 200,000 clones, 80% of them seen only once. The sequencing input was PBMCs. These receptors were obtained from a woman in her 50s in good health and CMV-seropositive.

The chain carries TRBV18 and TRBJ2-1, with TRBD1 identical over 7 bases. This CDR3 spans 16 amino acids. Germline CDR1 KGHSH, CDR2 LQKENI. Germline trimming cut 2 bases from V and 6 bases from J; bases unmatched to any gene: 10. The CDR3 is CASSPLAQGSSNEQFF. In nucleotides, the CDR3 is TGTGCCAGCTCACCATTAGCACAGGGGAGCAGCAATGAGCAGTTCTTC.

In the case of this clone: The junction does not match germline at one end; this may be a read error. The DNA for the CDR3 is TGTTCCAGCAGCTTAGGACAAAGAGGCTACACCTTC. It yields the protein CSSSLGQRGYTF. The chain links TRBV7-9 to TRBJ1-2; TRBD1 is a possible D gene (5 bases). The CDR3 consists of 12 residues. Germline assignment: CDR1 SEHNR and CDR2 FQNEAQ (reference sequence).

On this clone: This is likely a read error, given that the CDR3 carries no conserved phenylalanine or tryptophan at its end. The chain carries TRBV5-1 and TRBJ1-2, with 9 bases identical to TRBD1. Trimming removed 4 bases from V and 3 bases from J; junction bases left unmatched: 4. The CDR3 has 14 residues. Germline CDR1 is SGHRS and CDR2 is YFSETQ. The CDR3 reads CASSTGQGDYGYTL. CDR3 nucleotide sequence: TGCGCCAGCAGCACGGGACAGGGAGACTATGGCTACACCCTC.

This clone was detected only once. The rearrangement joins TRBV4-3 to TRBJ2-5; maybe TRBD2 (6 bases). TRBJ2-7 explains the end of the DNA better; the J call may be wrong. The CDR3 sequence is 15 residues long. Per germline, CDR1 LGHNA and CDR2 YSLEER. CDR3 sequence (DNA): TGCGCCAGCAGCCAAGATCGGGGGAACAGCTACGAGCAGTACTTC. Amino acids: CASSQDRGNSYEQYF.

The chain employs TRBV11-2 and TRBJ2-7; 7 bases are a match to TRBD1. The CDR3 extends over 13 amino acids. Germline CDR1 and CDR2: SGHAT and FQNNGV. After removal of 4 bases from V and 7 bases from J, the junction contained 7 bases not matched to a gene. CDR3 in amino acids: CASSSDRAGEQYF. DNA for the CDR3: TGTGCCAGCAGCTCAGACAGGGCCGGGGAGCAGTACTTC. Full variable domain (outside the CDR3, taken from reference TRBV11-2 and TRBJ2-7): EAGVAQSPRYKIIEKRQSVAFWCNPISGHATLYWYQQILGQGPKLLIQFQNNGVVDDSQLPKDRFSAERLKGVDSTLKIQPAKLEDSAVYLCASSSDRAGEQYFGPGTRLTVT.

The V gene is TRBV7-9, the J gene TRBJ2-1; tentatively, D is TRBD1 (7 bases). Germline V gives CDR1 SEHNR, CDR2 FQNEAQ (reference sequence). The length of the CDR3 is 15 residues. V was cut by 4 bases and J by 9 bases, with 19 bases left in between. The CDR3 sequence: CASSYLTGPGGEQFF. CDR3 in DNA: TGTGCCAGCAGCTACCTGACAGGGCCCGGGGGTGAGCAGTTCTTC.

The chain combines TRBV10-1 with TRBJ2-2; D possibly corresponds to TRBD2 (5 bases). With 5 bases removed from V and 4 bases from J, the gap between germline ends came to 17 bases. There are 16 residues in the CDR3. Per the germline V gene, CDR1 is WNHNN and CDR2 is SYGVQD (reference sequence). CDR3: CASSPALRRSTGELFF. For the CDR3, the DNA is TGCGCCAGCAGTCCTGCCCTAAGGAGGTCCACCGGGGAGCTGTTTTTT.

V is TRBV5-1 and J is TRBJ1-1; the match to TRBD1 covers 9 bases. The CDR3 spans 14 residues. V lost 4 bases and J lost 4; bases outside the gene matches: 5. Germline V CDR1 and CDR2: SGHRS, YFSETQ. Here the CDR3 reads CASSRGQGGTEAFF. The CDR3 DNA sequence: TGCGCCAGCAGCAGGGGACAGGGTGGCACTGAAGCTTTCTTT.

Of note for this clone: The missing conserved phenylalanine or tryptophan at the end of this CDR3 makes a read error likely. This sequence joins TRBV18 and TRBJ2-7, with 7 bases fitting TRBD1. Germline CDR1 KGHSH, CDR2 LQKENI. CDR3 length: 16 amino acids. Trimming took 3 bases from V and 2 from J; bases not matched to a gene: 10. In nucleotides, the CDR3 is TGTGCCAGCTCACCTCCCGGGACAGCGGCCGCCTACGAGCAGTACCTC. It yields the protein CASSPPGTAAAYEQYL.

This chain uses TRBV19 with TRBJ2-7, with D tentatively TRBD1 (6 bases). The CDR3 is made up of 13 amino acids. Trimming removed 2 bases at V and 3 bases at J, with 8 bases between. The germline V gene has CDR1 LNHDA and CDR2 SQIVND (reference sequence). The CDR3 reads CASSIRQDYEQYF. Written as DNA, the CDR3 is TGTGCCAGTAGTATAAGACAGGACTACGAGCAGTACTTC.

The chain links TRBV30 to TRBJ1-2; TRBD1 matches at 9 bases. V shed 2 bases and J 7 bases; nucleotides not matched to a gene: 11. The germline V gene encodes CDR1 GTSNPN and CDR2 SVGIG (reference sequence). The CDR3 is 15 amino acids. CDR3 protein: CAWSTYRGQRGGYTF. CDR3 sequence (DNA): TGTGCCTGGAGTACTTACAGGGGGCAGAGGGGTGGCTACACCTTC.

The chain employs TRBV6-6 and TRBJ2-7; D gene unclear. Germline V lookup: CDR1 MNHNY, CDR2 SVGAGI (reference sequence). Trimming removed 6 bases from V and 4 bases from J, with 7 bases in between. CDR3 length equals 11 residues. The CDR3 is CASRQRYEQYF. CDR3 nucleotides: TGTGCCAGCAGACAAAGATACGAGCAGTACTTC.

This chain uses TRBV9 with TRBJ2-7; TRBD2 might be the D (6 bases). The V and J ends lost 5 bases and 4 bases respectively, with 19 bases between them. Germline V lookup: CDR1 SGDLS, CDR2 YYNGEE. The CDR3 totals 15 residues. CDR3 amino acids: CASSPGGVVEYEQYF. The CDR3, as DNA: TGTGCCAGCAGTCCCGGGGGAGTTGTTGAGTACGAGCAGTACTTC.

This chain connects TRBV6-6 to TRBJ1-1; TRBD1 matches 7 bases. This CDR3 region has 15 residues. CDR1 and CDR2 (germline): MNHNY, SVGAGI (reference sequence). V trimming: 5 bases; J trimming: 5 bases; junction bases outside the gene matches: 11. The CDR3, as DNA: TGTGCCAGCAGTCGACAGGGACTAGAGAGGACTGAAGCTTTCTTT. It codes for CASSRQGLERTEAFF.

This clone has just a few counts. The chain links TRBV9 to TRBJ1-6, with 9 positions matching TRBD1. Germline values: CDR1 SGDLS, CDR2 YYNGEE. The trim removed 0 bases at V and 6 bases at J, leaving 4 bases unmatched. This CDR3 comprises 16 residues. Here the CDR3 DNA reads TGTGCCAGCAGCGTAGCCGGGACAGGGATTAATTCACCCCTCCACTTT. This gives the protein CASSVAGTGINSPLHF.

The J gene is TRBJ2-7, the V gene TRBV7-6, with 7 bases aligning to TRBD2. The CDR3 runs 15 residues. J was trimmed by 4 bases and V by 1 base; bases with no gene match: 7. The germline CDR1 and CDR2 sequences are SGHVS and FNYEAQ. This CDR3 is CASSLGDGGRYEQYF. DNA of the CDR3: TGTGCCAGCAGCTTAGGGGACGGGGGGAGGTACGAGCAGTACTTC.

The chain recombines TRBV9 with TRBJ2-7; TRBD2 might be the D (6 bases). CDR1 is SGDLS, CDR2 YYNGEE, per germline. The CDR3 consists of 15 residues. Trimming cost V 3 bases and J 8 bases, with 21 bases left between them. The CDR3 here is CASSAPSGGFDKQYF. As DNA, the CDR3 is TGTGCCAGCAGCGCGCCTAGTGGGGGGTTTGATAAGCAGTACTTC.